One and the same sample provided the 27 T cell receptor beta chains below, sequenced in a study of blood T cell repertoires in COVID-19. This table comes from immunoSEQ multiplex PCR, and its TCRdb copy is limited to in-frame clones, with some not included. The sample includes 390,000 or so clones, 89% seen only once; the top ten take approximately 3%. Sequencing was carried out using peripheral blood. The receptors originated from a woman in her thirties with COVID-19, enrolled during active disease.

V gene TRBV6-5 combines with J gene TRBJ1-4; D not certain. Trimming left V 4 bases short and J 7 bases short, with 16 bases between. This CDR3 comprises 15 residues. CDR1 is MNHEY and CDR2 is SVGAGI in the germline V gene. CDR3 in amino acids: CASSWSGPRVEKLFF. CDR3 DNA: TGTGCCAGCAGTTGGTCGGGCCCGCGGGTTGAAAAACTGTTTTTT.

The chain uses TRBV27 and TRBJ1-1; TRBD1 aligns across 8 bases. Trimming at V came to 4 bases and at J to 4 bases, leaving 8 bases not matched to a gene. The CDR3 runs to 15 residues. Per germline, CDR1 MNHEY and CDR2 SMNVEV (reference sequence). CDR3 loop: CASSSAGGGSTEAFF. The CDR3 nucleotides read TGTGCCAGCAGTTCTGCAGGGGGCGGAAGCACTGAAGCTTTCTTT.

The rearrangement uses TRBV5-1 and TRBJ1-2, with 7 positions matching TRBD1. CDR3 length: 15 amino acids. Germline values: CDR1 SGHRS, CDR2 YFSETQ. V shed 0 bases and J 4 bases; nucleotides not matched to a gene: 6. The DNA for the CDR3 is TGCGCCAGCAGCTTGGACACAGGGGTGTTCTATGGCTACACCTTC. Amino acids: CASSLDTGVFYGYTF.

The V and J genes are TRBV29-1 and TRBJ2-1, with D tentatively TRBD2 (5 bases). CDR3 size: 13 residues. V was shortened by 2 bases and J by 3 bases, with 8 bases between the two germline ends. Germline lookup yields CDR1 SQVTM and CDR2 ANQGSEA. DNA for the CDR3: TGCAGCGTTGAACCCCGGGACTACAATGAGCAGTTCTTC. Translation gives CSVEPRDYNEQFF.

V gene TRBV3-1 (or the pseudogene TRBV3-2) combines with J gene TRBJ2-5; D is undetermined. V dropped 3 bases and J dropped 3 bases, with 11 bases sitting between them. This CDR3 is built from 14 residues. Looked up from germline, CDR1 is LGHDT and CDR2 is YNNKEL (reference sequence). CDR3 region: CASSQSNSKETQYF. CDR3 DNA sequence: TGTGCCAGCAGCCAGTCTAACAGCAAAGAGACCCAGTACTTC.

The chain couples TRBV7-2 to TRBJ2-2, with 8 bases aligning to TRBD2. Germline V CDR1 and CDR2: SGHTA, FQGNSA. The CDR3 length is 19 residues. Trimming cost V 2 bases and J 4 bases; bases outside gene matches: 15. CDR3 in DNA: TGTGCCAGCAGCTTATGGAGCGGGGGCCCGATTTCAATCACCGGGGAGCTGTTTTTT. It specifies CASSLWSGGPISITGELFF.

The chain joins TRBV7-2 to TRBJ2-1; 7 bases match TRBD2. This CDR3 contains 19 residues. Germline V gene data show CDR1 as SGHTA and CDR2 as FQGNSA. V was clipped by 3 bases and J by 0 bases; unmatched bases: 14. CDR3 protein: CASSFKGTASGSSYNEQFF. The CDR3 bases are TGTGCCAGCAGCTTCAAGGGTACGGCTAGCGGATCCTCCTACAATGAGCAGTTCTTC.

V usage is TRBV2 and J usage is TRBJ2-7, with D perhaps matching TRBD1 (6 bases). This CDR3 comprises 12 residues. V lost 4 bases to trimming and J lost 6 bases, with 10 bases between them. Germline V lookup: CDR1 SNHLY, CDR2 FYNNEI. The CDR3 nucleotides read TGTGCCAGCAGTGTCTCGGACAGCGAGCAGTACTTC. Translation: CASSVSDSEQYF.

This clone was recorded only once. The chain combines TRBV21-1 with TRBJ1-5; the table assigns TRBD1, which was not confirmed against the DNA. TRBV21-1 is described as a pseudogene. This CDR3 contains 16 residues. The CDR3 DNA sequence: TGTGCCAGCAGCGACAGAGGCTTACGGGGCAATCAGCCCCAGCATTTT. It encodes CASSDRGLRGNQPQHF.

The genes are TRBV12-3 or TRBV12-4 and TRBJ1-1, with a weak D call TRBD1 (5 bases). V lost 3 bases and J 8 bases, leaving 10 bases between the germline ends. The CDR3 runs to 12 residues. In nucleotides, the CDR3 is TGTGCCAGCAGTTTCGATGCAGGGGAAGCTTTCTTT. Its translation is CASSFDAGEAFF.

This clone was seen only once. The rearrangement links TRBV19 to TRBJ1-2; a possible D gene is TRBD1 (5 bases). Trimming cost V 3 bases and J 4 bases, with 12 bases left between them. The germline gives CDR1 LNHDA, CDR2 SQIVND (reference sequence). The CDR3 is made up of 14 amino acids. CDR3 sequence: CASSMSQESYGYTF. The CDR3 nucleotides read TGTGCCAGTAGTATGTCACAGGAGAGCTATGGCTACACCTTC.

The CDR3 coding sequence is TGTGCCAGCAGCCGCGCCGGCGGGGCTGTCGACGAGCAGTACTTC. Translation gives CASSRAGGAVDEQYF. The gene calls are TRBV27 and TRBJ2-7, with TRBD2 as a possible D gene (6 bases). Germline V CDR1 and CDR2: MNHEY, SMNVEV (reference sequence). CDR3 length: 15 amino acids. The V end lost 6 bases, the J end lost 5 bases, and 20 bases lay between the germline ends.

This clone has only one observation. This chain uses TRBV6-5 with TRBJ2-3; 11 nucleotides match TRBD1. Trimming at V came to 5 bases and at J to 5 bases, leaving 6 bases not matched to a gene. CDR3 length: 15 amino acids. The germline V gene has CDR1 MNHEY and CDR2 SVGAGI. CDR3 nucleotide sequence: TGTGCCAGCAGTCCGGACAGGGGGCTTGGAGATACGCAGTATTTT. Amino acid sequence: CASSPDRGLGDTQYF.

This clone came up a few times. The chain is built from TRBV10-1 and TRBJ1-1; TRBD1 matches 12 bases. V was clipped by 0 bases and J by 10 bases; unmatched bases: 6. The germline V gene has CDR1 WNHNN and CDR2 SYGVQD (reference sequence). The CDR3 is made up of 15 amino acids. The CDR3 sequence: CASSESGTGGDTAFF. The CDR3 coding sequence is TGCGCCAGCAGTGAGTCTGGGACAGGGGGCGATACAGCTTTCTTT.

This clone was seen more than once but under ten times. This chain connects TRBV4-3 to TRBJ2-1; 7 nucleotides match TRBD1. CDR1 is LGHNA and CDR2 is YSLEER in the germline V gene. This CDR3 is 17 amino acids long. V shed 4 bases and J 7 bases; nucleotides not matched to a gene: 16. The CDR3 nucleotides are TGCGCCAGCAGCCCCCACTGGACAGGTTCAGGGAGTAATGAGCAGTTCTTC. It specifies CASSPHWTGSGSNEQFF.

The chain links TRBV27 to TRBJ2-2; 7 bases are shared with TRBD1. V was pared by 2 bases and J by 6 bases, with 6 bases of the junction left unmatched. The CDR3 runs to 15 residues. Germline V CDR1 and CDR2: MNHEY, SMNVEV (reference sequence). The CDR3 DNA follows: TGTGCCAGCAGTTTAACGACAGGGCGAGCCGGGGAGCTGTTTTTT. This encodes CASSLTTGRAGELFF.

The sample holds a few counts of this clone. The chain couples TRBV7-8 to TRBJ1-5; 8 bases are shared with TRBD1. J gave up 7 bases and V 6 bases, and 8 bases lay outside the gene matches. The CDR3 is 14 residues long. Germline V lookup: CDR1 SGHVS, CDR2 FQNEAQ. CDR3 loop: CASRPQGVGQPQHF. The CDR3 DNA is TGTGCCAGCAGGCCACAGGGGGTTGGGCAGCCCCAGCATTTT.

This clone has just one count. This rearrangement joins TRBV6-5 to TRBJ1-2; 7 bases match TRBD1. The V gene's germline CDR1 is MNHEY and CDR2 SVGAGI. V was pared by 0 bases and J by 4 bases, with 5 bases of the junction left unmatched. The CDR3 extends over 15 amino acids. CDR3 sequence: CASSYSQTGTYGYTF. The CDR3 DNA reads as TGTGCCAGCAGTTACTCCCAGACAGGGACCTATGGCTACACCTTC.

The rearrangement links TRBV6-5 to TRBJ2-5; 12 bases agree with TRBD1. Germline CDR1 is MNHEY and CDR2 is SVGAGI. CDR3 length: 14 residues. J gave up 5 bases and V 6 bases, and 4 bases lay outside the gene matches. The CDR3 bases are TGTGCCAGCAGCGGGACAGGGGGCCGGGAGACCCAGTACTTC. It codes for CASSGTGGRETQYF.

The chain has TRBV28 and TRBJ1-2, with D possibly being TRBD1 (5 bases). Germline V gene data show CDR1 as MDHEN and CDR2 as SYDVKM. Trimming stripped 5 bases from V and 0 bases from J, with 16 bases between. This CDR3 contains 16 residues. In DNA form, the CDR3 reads TGTGCCAGCAGTCTACCGAAGCCCAGGGCTAACTATGGCTACACCTTC. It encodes CASSLPKPRANYGYTF.

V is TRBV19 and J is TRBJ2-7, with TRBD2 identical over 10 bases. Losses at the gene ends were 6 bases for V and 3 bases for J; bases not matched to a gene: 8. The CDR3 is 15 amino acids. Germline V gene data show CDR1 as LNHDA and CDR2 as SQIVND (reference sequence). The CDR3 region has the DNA TGTGCCAGTAGCCCAAGCGGGGGGGACTACTACGAGCAGTACTTC. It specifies CASSPSGGDYYEQYF. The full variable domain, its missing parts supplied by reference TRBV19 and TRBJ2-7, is DGGITQSPKYLFRKEGQNVTLSCEQNLNHDAMYWYRQDPGQGLRLIYYSQIVNDFQKGDIAEGYSVSREKKESFPLTVTSAQKNPTAFYLCASSPSGGDYYEQYFGPGTRLTVT.

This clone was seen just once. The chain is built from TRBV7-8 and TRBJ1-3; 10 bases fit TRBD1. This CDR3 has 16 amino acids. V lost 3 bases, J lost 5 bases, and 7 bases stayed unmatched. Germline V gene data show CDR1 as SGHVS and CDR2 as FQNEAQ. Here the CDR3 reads CASSFSGQGFRNTIYF. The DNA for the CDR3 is TGTGCCAGCAGCTTTTCGGGACAGGGGTTCCGAAACACCATATATTTT.

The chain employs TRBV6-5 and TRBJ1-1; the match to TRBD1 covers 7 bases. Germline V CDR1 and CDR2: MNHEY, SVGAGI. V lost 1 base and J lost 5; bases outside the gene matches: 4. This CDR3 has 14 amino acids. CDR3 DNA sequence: TGTGCCAGCAGTTACTACGGACAGGTTACTGAAGCTTTCTTT. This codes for CASSYYGQVTEAFF.

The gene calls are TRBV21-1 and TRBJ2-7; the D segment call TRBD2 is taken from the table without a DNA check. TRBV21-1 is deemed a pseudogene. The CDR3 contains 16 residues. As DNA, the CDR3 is TGTGCCGATGGGGTGGCTAGCGGGGGCAGTTATCGGGAGCAGTACTTC. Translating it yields CADGVASGGSYREQYF.

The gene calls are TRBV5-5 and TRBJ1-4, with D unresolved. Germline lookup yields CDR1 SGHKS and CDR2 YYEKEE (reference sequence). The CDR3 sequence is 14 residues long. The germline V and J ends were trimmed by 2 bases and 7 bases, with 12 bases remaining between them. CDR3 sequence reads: CASSFHRPFEKLFF. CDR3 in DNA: TGTGCCAGCAGCTTCCACAGACCCTTTGAAAAACTGTTTTTT.

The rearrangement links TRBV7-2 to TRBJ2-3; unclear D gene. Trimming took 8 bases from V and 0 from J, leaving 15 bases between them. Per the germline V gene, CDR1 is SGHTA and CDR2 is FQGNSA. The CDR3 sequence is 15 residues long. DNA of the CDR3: TGTGCCAGCGTGAGGTCTCAGATTAGCACAGATACGCAGTATTTT. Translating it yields CASVRSQISTDTQYF.

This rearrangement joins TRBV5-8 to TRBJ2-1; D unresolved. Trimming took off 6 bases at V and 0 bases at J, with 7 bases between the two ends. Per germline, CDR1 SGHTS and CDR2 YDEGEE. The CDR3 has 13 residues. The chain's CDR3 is CASNFRSYNEQFF. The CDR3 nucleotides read TGTGCCAGCAACTTTCGCTCCTACAATGAGCAGTTCTTC.